This T cell receptor beta chain appears in the sequencing data of a study of T-cell reconstitution after alpha-beta-depleted transplantation in children. Preparation of the TCRbeta library was carried out with unique molecular identifiers. TCRdb ran MiXCR on the PCR reads and lists one entry per CDR3 protein. The sample yields approximately 270,000 distinct CDR3 sequences, 9.9% seen once. The table lists this clonotype with a count of one. The CDR3 spans 14 residues. Germline values: CDR1 SEHNR, CDR2 FQNEAQ (reference sequence). Trimming removed 5 bases from V and 5 bases from J; junction bases left unmatched: 3.

The sequencing here drew on PBMCs from the stem cell graft donor, taken from the stem cell graft. The clonotype originates from a human donor who donated a stem cell graft to a child with SCID. The chain employs TRBV7-9 and TRBJ2-1; 10 nucleotides line up with TRBD2. The CDR3 DNA reads as TGTGCCAGCAGCCTGGGGACTAGCGACAATGAGCAGTTCTTC. This sequence encodes CASSLGTSDNEQFF.